Shown below are 10 T cell receptor beta chains from a single sample sequenced in a study of cytomegalovirus exposure and HLA in healthy donors. PCR primers comprised 60 Vbeta and 13 Jbeta primers. Assay: immunoSEQ multiplex PCR; the TCRdb copy retains only in-frame clones and omits some. The table lists 75,000 to 90,000 clones, around 78% of them singletons. The sample comprised PBMCs. Receptors were obtained from a male donor in good health and CMV-seropositive.

This chain joins TRBV19 and TRBJ1-4, with a possible D match to TRBD1 (5 bases). V lost 5 bases, J lost 4 bases, and 8 bases lay in between. Germline loops: CDR1 LNHDA, CDR2 SQIVND (reference sequence). CDR3 length: 13 amino acids. The CDR3 DNA follows: TGTGCCAGTAGTCCAGGGCTTAATGAAAAACTGTTTTTT. It is translated as CASSPGLNEKLFF.

Only a few counts were recorded for this clone. J is TRBJ1-2 and V is TRBV19; D might be TRBD1 (6 bases). Looked up from germline, CDR1 is LNHDA and CDR2 is SQIVND (reference sequence). Trimming stripped 6 bases from V and 4 bases from J, with 12 bases between. The CDR3 loop spans 13 amino acids. The CDR3 DNA sequence: TGTGCCAGTAGAAATACCAGGGGCTATGGCTACACCTTC. Protein: CASRNTRGYGYTF.

The chain recombines TRBV6-6 with TRBJ2-5, with 9 bases lining up with TRBD1. The DNA matches TRBJ2-7 better at its end, which makes the J call doubtful. CDR3 length: 15 residues. The germline gives CDR1 MNHNY, CDR2 SVGAGI (reference sequence). In DNA form, the CDR3 reads TGTGCCAGCAGTCCGGGGACAGGGATTCCCTACGAGCAGTACTTC. Translating gives CASSPGTGIPYEQYF.

The CDR3 nucleotides read TGTGCCAGCGGAGACACTTCGGGAGTCTACGAGCAGTACTTC. Amino acids: CASGDTSGVYEQYF. This chain links TRBV6-5 with TRBJ2-7; the D gene is possibly TRBD2 (6 bases). The germline gives CDR1 MNHEY, CDR2 SVGAGI. The CDR3 has 14 amino acids. V was cut by 8 bases and J by 3 bases, with 17 bases left in between.

The chain couples TRBV28 to TRBJ1-6, with 8 bases aligning to TRBD1. Germline lookup yields CDR1 MDHEN and CDR2 SYDVKM. The CDR3 spans 17 residues. Germline trimming cut 6 bases from V and 0 bases from J; bases unmatched to any gene: 7. CDR3 DNA: TGTGCCAGCAGACTACCAGGGGGCAGCTCCTATAATTCACCCCTCCACTTT. It translates to CASRLPGGSSYNSPLHF.

To note about this clone: Distinct nucleotide sequences in the sample also encode this CDR3. The rearrangement uses TRBV9 and TRBJ2-7, with D possibly being TRBD2 (5 bases). This CDR3 is 13 amino acids long. Germline V gene sequence: CDR1 SGDLS, CDR2 YYNGEE. Trimming stripped 2 bases from V and 3 bases from J, with 9 bases between. CDR3 nucleotides: TGTGCCAGCAGCGTCGATGGGAGCTACGAGCAGTACTTC. Translation: CASSVDGSYEQYF. Drawing the rest from reference TRBV9 and TRBJ2-7, the complete variable domain is DSGVTQTPKHLITATGQRVTLRCSPRSGDLSVYWYQQSLDQGLQFLIQYYNGEERAKGNILERFSAQQFPDLHSELNLSSLELGDSALYFCASSVDGSYEQYFGPGTRLTVT.

Here the CDR3 DNA reads TGTGCCTGGAGTCTGTATAGCAATCAGCCCCAGCATTTT. The encoded protein is CAWSLYSNQPQHF. The chain carries TRBV30 and TRBJ1-5, with unresolved D. Deletions cut 2 bases from V and 0 bases from J, with 5 bases between. The CDR3 extends over 13 amino acids. Germline CDR1 GTSNPN, CDR2 SVGIG (reference sequence).

As DNA, the CDR3 is TGTGCCAGCAGTACAGTTCACCCCCCTCTTGGAGGCTACACCTTC. It encodes CASSTVHPPLGGYTF. The gene calls are TRBV7-4 and TRBJ1-2, with D unresolved. Germline-derived CDR1 and CDR2 are SGHVT and SQSDAQ. Deletions cut 6 bases from V and 8 bases from J, with 22 bases between. CDR3 length equals 15 residues.

The V call is TRBV7-9, the J call TRBJ2-1; 7 nucleotides match TRBD1. The CDR3 runs to 14 residues. Unmatched junction bases numbered 12, after V lost 7 bases and J lost 9 bases. CDR1 is SEHNR, CDR2 FQNEAQ, per germline (reference sequence). The CDR3 DNA sequence: TGTGCCAGCACCTCAGGGGGTTCTATGGTTGAGCAGTTCTTC. This sequence encodes CASTSGGSMVEQFF.

The V and J genes are TRBV9 and TRBJ2-1, with TRBD2 matching 8 bases. Germline lookup yields CDR1 SGDLS and CDR2 YYNGEE. V shed 2 bases, J shed 10 bases, and the junction held 11 bases outside the gene matches. The length of the CDR3 is 15 residues. CDR3 sequence reads: CASSVIGGAPAEQFF. The CDR3 DNA is TGTGCCAGCAGCGTGATCGGGGGGGCCCCCGCCGAGCAGTTCTTC.